The following is a T cell receptor beta chain sequence with its context. Every TCR cDNA molecule bore its own unique molecular identifier. TCRdb recomputed calls from the 5' RACE reads with MiXCR, one row per CDR3 protein. The table records 110,000 or so distinct CDR3 sequences, roughly a tenth of them present only once. The sample comes from a study of spatial heterogeneity in lung cancer. In the study overall: Follow-up PBMC specimens underwent sequencing when available; their median timing was approximately 22 months after resection.

The CDR3 runs to 12 residues. Trimming removed 10 bases from V and 5 bases from J, with 11 bases in between. Germline CDR1 and CDR2: SGHVS and FNYEAQ. Regarding time point: blood at routine non-recurrence follow-up after resection. Whole RNA obtained from tumor, nontumor lung or frozen PBMC underwent sequencing without sorting. Sequencing was performed on PBMCs, taken at follow-up. The receptor's source is a female donor with early-stage non-small cell lung cancer. The chain carries TRBV7-6 and TRBJ1-4, with TRBD1 as a possible D gene (5 bases). DNA of the CDR3: TGTGCCACCGGGACGGTGAATGAAAAACTGTTTTTT. It translates to CATGTVNEKLFF.